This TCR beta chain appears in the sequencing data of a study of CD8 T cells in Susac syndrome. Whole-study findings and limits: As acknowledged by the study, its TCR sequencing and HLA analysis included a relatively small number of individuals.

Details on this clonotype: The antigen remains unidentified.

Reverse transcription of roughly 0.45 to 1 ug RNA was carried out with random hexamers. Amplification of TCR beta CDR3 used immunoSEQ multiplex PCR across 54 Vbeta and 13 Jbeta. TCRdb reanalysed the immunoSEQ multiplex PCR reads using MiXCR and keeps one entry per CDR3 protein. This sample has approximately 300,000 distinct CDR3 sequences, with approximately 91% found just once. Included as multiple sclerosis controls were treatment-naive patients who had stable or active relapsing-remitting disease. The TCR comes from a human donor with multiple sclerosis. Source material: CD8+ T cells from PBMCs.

The CDR3 reads CASSFPRETQYF. The CDR3 nucleotides are TGTGCCAGCAGTTTCCCCCGGGAGACCCAGTACTTC. V usage is TRBV28 and J usage is TRBJ2-5, with D unresolved. Germline CDR1 is MDHEN and CDR2 is SYDVKM. The V end lost 3 bases, the J end lost 5 bases, and 7 bases lay between the germline ends. The CDR3 is made up of 12 amino acids.